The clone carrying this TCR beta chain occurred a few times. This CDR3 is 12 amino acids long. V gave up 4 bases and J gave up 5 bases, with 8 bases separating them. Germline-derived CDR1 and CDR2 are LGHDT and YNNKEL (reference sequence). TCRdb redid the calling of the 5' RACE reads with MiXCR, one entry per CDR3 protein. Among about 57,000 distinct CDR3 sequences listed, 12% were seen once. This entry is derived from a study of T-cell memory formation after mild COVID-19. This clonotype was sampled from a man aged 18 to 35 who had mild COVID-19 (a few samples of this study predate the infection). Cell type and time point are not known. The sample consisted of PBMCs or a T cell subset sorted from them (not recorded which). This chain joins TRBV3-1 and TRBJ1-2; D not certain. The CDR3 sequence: CASSLGSYGYTF. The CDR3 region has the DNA TGTGCCAGCAGCCTTGGCAGTTATGGCTACACCTTC.